The rows below give T cell receptor beta chains drawn from one sample of a study of regulatory T cells in long-lasting Graves disease. TCRdb re-analysed the multiplex PCR reads in MiXCR, keeping a single row per CDR3 protein. The repertoire holds hundreds of thousands of distinct CDR3 sequences, with around 15% as singletons. Another study also made use of these data, one on T cells in Graves' hyperthyroidism and ophthalmopathy.

The input for sequencing was peripheral blood mononuclear cells (PBMCs), taken at new diagnosis, from a patient treated with antithyroid drugs. The receptors stem from a young woman with Graves disease. CDR3s include the opening cysteine and the closing phenylalanine or tryptophan. The D gene is left open where the match is weak. Size is stated for part of the rows, as once, few or many counts, or as a class when the clone is expanded.

j_gene	len	v_gene	abundance	d_gene	CDR3nt	CDR3aa
TRBJ1-6	15	TRBV6-1	many	NA	TGTGCCAGCAGTCGGACTGCTGTGGGGAATTCACCCCTCCACTTT	CASSRTAVGNSPLHF
TRBJ1-2	12	TRBV20-1	NA	NA	TGCAGTGCTCATGGGAGTAACTATGGCTACACCTTC	CSAHGSNYGYTF
TRBJ1-2	14	TRBV5-8	NA	NA	TGTGCCAGCAGCTCCATAATGGCCCACTATGGCTACACCTTC	CASSSIMAHYGYTF
TRBJ2-1	15	TRBV4-1	NA	TRBD1	TGCGCCAGCAGCCAGCTGACCGAACCAGGGGGTGAGCAGTTCTTC	CASSQLTEPGGEQFF
TRBJ2-1	18	TRBV4-1	NA	NA	TGCGCCAGCAGCCAAGAAGTGTGGCTAGCGTTAGCCTACAATGAGCAGTTCTTC	CASSQEVWLALAYNEQFF
TRBJ2-7	15	TRBV12-3/TRBV12-4	NA	NA	TGTGCCAGCAGTTCCGGGCCGGCAGAAGCCTACGAGCAGTACTTC	CASSSGPAEAYEQYF
TRBJ1-1	14	TRBV11-2	many	NA	TGTGCCAGCAGCAACCTACAGTTATACACTGAAGCTTTCTTT	CASSNLQLYTEAFF
TRBJ2-3	15	TRBV5-1	NA	TRBD2	TGCGCCAGCAGCTTGGTCGGGAGGAAGACAGATACGCAGTATTTT	CASSLVGRKTDTQYF
TRBJ2-1	15	TRBV5-6	NA	NA	TGTGCCAGCAGCTTCGGGGAGGGGGCTAGCAATGAGCAGTTCTTC	CASSFGEGASNEQFF
TRBJ2-7	15	TRBV20-1	NA	NA	TGCAGTGCTAGAGATCCCATGGGGGAATTAGGTGGGCAGTACTTC	CSARDPMGELGGQYF
TRBJ1-1	15	TRBV28	many	NA	TGTGCCACTACGGATTTGGGGGCGTGGGACACTGAAGCTTTCTTT	CATTDLGAWDTEAFF
TRBJ1-5	15	TRBV20-1	NA	TRBD1	TGCAGTGCTAGAGGACCGGGACAGGGAGGTCAGCCCCAGCATTTT	CSARGPGQGGQPQHF
TRBJ1-3	13	TRBV7-7	few	NA	TGTGCTAGCAGCTTAGTAGAGGGAAACACCATATATTTT	CASSLVEGNTIYF
TRBJ2-7	14	TRBV7-2	many	NA	TGTGCCAGCAGCTTGGTCGGGAGCACCTACGAGCAGTACTTC	CASSLVGSTYEQYF
TRBJ2-5	15	TRBV20-1	many	TRBD2	TGCAGTGCTATACTAGCGGGAGGAGGTCAAGAGACCCAGTACTTC	CSAILAGGGQETQYF
TRBJ2-1	13	TRBV3-1	many	NA	TGTGCCAGCAGCCAAAGCAGCCCCGGTGAGCAGTTCTTC	CASSQSSPGEQFF
TRBJ2-1	14	TRBV6-1	NA	TRBD2	TGTGCCAGCAGAAAGGGACTAGGGGGTTATGAGCAGTTCTTC	CASRKGLGGYEQFF
TRBJ1-3	15	TRBV18	few	NA	TGTGCCAGCTCACCAGCCGGGATCTCTGGAAACACCATATATTTT	CASSPAGISGNTIYF
TRBJ2-7	12	TRBV6-5	many	NA	TGTGCCAGCAGTTACTATAACTACGAGCAGTACTTC	CASSYYNYEQYF
TRBJ1-1	12	TRBV12-3/TRBV12-4	NA	NA	TGTGCCAGCAGTTCTCTCATCGACGAAGCTTTCTTT	CASSSLIDEAFF
TRBJ2-7	16	TRBV6-9	NA	TRBD1	TGTGCCAGCAGTTACCTTCCGGGACAGGGAACCTACGAGCAGTACTTC	CASSYLPGQGTYEQYF
TRBJ2-7	14	TRBV15	few	TRBD2	TGTGCCACCAGTAAGACGGCGGGGGCCTACGAGCAGTACTTC	CATSKTAGAYEQYF
TRBJ2-1	15	TRBV7-7	few	NA	TGTGCTAGCAGCCCCCTTCCGGGGTCCTACAATGAGCAGTTCTTC	CASSPLPGSYNEQFF
TRBJ1-1	14	TRBV7-2	NA	NA	TGTGCCAGCAGCTTACTGTCGGAATACACTGAAGCTTTCTTT	CASSLLSEYTEAFF
TRBJ1-5	11	TRBV6-1	many	NA	TGTGCCAGCAGTGAAGGGGTCACGCAGCATTTT	CASSEGVTQHF
TRBJ1-2	15	TRBV19	NA	NA	TGTGCCAGTAGTATATCCTCTGGTTCCGCCTATGGCTACACCTTC	CASSISSGSAYGYTF
TRBJ2-1	10	TRBV7-9	NA	NA	TGTGCCAGCAGCTTTTCCCCCCAGTTCTTC	CASSFSPQFF
TRBJ1-2	13	TRBV6-1	many	NA	TGTGCCAGCAGTGAATTTGTTCCGTATGGCTACACCTTC	CASSEFVPYGYTF
TRBJ2-7	13	TRBV5-1	NA	NA	TGCGCCAGCAGCTGGCAGGAGTCCTACGAGCAGTACTTC	CASSWQESYEQYF
TRBJ1-1	14	TRBV20-1	NA	TRBD1	TGCAGTGCTAGAGGGGTCAGGGGGCTGACTGAAGCTTTCTTT	CSARGVRGLTEAFF
TRBJ2-1	14	TRBV3-1	few	NA	TGTGCCAGCAGCCGGGGCGGGAAATTAGATGAGCAGTTCTTC	CASSRGGKLDEQFF
TRBJ2-7	19	TRBV20-1	few	TRBD2	TGCAGTGCTAGGGGGTTGCCGGGACTAGCGGGAGAAGCGGGCTACGAGCAGTACTTC	CSARGLPGLAGEAGYEQYF
TRBJ2-7	15	TRBV9	NA	TRBD1	TGTGCCAGCAGCGTAGGAGGGGACAGGGGCTACGAGCAGTACTTC	CASSVGGDRGYEQYF
TRBJ2-7	15	TRBV7-6	many	TRBD2	TGTGCCAGCAGCTTAGTACCGGCGCGGGAGTCCGAGCAGTACTTC	CASSLVPARESEQYF
TRBJ1-6	16	TRBV6-5	many	NA	TGTGCCAGCAGTTACTCCTGGACAACCCCAAATTCACCCCTCCACTTT	CASSYSWTTPNSPLHF
TRBJ2-7	14	TRBV20-1	few	NA	TGCAGTGCTAGAGGGGTCACAGGGAGTGCCGAGCAGTACTTC	CSARGVTGSAEQYF
TRBJ2-2	14	TRBV7-3	many	NA	TGTGCCAGCAGCTTAACAGGGAACACCGGGGAGCTGTTTTTT	CASSLTGNTGELFF
TRBJ2-1	16	TRBV20-1	many	NA	TGCAGTTATGGGACAGCCTTATTCAGGGGGGGGAATGAGCAGTTCTTC	CSYGTALFRGGNEQFF
TRBJ2-7	15	TRBV10-1	few	TRBD1	TGCGCCAGCAGTGATACCGGGACAGGGTCATACGAGCAGTACTTC	CASSDTGTGSYEQYF
TRBJ2-1	15	TRBV4-2	NA	TRBD2	TGTGCCAGCAGCCCACTTAGCGGGAGGGCCGATGAGCAGTTCTTC	CASSPLSGRADEQFF
TRBJ2-5	15	TRBV29-1	few	TRBD2	TGCAGCGCTGATAGGCTAGCGGGAGATGCAGAGACCCAGTACTTC	CSADRLAGDAETQYF
TRBJ1-5	17	TRBV2	many	TRBD1	TGTGCCAGCAAGGCGGGACAGGGGGCAGGGGGGGGACAGCCCCAGCATTTT	CASKAGQGAGGGQPQHF
TRBJ1-5	14	TRBV5-1	NA	NA	TGCGCCAGCAGCTTGGAGGCAGGGCATCAGCCCCAGCATTTT	CASSLEAGHQPQHF
TRBJ2-7	13	TRBV15	many	NA	TGTGCCACCAGCATAGAGCGAGGCTACGAGCAGTACTTC	CATSIERGYEQYF
TRBJ1-4	13	TRBV6-1	many	NA	TGTGCCAGCAGTGAGGTCAGGGAACGAAAACTGTTTTTT	CASSEVRERKLFF
TRBJ2-5	12	TRBV7-3	many	NA	TGTGCCAGCAGCTCTCAGGGGACTACCCTGTACTTC	CASSSQGTTLYF
TRBJ1-6	13	TRBV28	few	NA	TGTGCCAGCAGTCCTAGGCGGGTGTCACCCCTCCACTTT	CASSPRRVSPLHF
TRBJ1-1	16	TRBV5-1	medium-sized	NA	TGTGCCAGCAGCTTAGATGGCAGGGATGGGAACACTGAAGCTTTCTTT	CASSLDGRDGNTEAFF
TRBJ1-2	17	TRBV28	many	TRBD1	TGTGCCAGCAGTTTACCCGGAGGGACAGGTGAAAACTATGGCTACACCTTC	CASSLPGGTGENYGYTF
TRBJ2-3	15	TRBV19	NA	NA	TGTGCCAGTGCCGTTAAGGGGACTAGCACAGATACGCAGTATTTT	CASAVKGTSTDTQYF